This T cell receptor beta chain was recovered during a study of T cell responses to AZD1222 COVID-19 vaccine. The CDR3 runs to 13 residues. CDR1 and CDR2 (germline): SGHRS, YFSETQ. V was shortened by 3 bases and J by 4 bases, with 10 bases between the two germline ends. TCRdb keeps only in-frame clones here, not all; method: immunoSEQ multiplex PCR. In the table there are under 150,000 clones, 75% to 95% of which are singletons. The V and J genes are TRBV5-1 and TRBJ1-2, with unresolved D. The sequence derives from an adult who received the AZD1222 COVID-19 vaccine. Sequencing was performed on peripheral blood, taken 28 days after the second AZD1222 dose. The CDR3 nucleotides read TGCGCCAGCAGCTCGGACGGTTCCTATGGCTACACCTTC. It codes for CASSSDGSYGYTF.